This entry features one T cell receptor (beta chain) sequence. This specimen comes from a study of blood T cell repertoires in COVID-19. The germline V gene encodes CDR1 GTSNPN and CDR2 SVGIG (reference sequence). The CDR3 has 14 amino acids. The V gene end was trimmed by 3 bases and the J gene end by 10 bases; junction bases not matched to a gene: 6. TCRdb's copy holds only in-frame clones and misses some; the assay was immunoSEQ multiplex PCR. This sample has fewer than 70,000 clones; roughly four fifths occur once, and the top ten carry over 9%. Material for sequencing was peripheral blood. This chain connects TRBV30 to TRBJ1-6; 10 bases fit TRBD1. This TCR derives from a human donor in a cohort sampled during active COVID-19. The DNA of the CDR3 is TGTGCCTGGAGCCCGACAGGGGGCTCGTCACCCCTCCACTTT. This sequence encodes CAWSPTGGSSPLHF. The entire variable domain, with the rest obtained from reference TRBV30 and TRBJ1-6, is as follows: SQTIHQWPATLVQPVGSPLSLECTVEGTSNPNLYWYRQAAGRGLQLLFYSVGIGQISSEVPQNLSASRPQDRQFILSSKKLLLSDSGFYLCAWSPTGGSSPLHFGNGTRLTVT.